The present T cell receptor beta chain was sequenced within a study of graft-versus-host responses after intestinal transplantation. About the study: All recipients were transplanted with multivisceral, liver-intestinal, or isolated intestinal grafts. Every one of the recipients received anti-thymocyte globulin induction and afterwards took tacrolimus and steroids for around 3 years.

With regard to this clone: What it binds is not known.

Measured with immunoSEQ multiplex PCR; TCRdb has only the in-frame clones, and not every one. Among about 85,000 clones listed, less than 95% were seen once. Points from the study as a whole: Early post-transplant HvG declines showed an association with peak circulating GvH clone levels.

Specimen: unstimulated CD8+ T cells sorted from spleen or lymph node cells, collected before transplant. The sequence was obtained from a human donor who was the organ donor for an intestinal transplant.

The CDR3 protein is CASSSRRDYEQYF. In DNA form, the CDR3 reads TGTGCCAGCTCATCAAGACGAGACTACGAGCAGTACTTC. The rearrangement joins TRBV18 to TRBJ2-5; D not resolved. The closer fit of TRBJ2-7 to the DNA end suggests the J call may be wrong. CDR1 and CDR2 from the germline V gene are KGHSH and LQKENI. The CDR3 sequence is 13 residues long.